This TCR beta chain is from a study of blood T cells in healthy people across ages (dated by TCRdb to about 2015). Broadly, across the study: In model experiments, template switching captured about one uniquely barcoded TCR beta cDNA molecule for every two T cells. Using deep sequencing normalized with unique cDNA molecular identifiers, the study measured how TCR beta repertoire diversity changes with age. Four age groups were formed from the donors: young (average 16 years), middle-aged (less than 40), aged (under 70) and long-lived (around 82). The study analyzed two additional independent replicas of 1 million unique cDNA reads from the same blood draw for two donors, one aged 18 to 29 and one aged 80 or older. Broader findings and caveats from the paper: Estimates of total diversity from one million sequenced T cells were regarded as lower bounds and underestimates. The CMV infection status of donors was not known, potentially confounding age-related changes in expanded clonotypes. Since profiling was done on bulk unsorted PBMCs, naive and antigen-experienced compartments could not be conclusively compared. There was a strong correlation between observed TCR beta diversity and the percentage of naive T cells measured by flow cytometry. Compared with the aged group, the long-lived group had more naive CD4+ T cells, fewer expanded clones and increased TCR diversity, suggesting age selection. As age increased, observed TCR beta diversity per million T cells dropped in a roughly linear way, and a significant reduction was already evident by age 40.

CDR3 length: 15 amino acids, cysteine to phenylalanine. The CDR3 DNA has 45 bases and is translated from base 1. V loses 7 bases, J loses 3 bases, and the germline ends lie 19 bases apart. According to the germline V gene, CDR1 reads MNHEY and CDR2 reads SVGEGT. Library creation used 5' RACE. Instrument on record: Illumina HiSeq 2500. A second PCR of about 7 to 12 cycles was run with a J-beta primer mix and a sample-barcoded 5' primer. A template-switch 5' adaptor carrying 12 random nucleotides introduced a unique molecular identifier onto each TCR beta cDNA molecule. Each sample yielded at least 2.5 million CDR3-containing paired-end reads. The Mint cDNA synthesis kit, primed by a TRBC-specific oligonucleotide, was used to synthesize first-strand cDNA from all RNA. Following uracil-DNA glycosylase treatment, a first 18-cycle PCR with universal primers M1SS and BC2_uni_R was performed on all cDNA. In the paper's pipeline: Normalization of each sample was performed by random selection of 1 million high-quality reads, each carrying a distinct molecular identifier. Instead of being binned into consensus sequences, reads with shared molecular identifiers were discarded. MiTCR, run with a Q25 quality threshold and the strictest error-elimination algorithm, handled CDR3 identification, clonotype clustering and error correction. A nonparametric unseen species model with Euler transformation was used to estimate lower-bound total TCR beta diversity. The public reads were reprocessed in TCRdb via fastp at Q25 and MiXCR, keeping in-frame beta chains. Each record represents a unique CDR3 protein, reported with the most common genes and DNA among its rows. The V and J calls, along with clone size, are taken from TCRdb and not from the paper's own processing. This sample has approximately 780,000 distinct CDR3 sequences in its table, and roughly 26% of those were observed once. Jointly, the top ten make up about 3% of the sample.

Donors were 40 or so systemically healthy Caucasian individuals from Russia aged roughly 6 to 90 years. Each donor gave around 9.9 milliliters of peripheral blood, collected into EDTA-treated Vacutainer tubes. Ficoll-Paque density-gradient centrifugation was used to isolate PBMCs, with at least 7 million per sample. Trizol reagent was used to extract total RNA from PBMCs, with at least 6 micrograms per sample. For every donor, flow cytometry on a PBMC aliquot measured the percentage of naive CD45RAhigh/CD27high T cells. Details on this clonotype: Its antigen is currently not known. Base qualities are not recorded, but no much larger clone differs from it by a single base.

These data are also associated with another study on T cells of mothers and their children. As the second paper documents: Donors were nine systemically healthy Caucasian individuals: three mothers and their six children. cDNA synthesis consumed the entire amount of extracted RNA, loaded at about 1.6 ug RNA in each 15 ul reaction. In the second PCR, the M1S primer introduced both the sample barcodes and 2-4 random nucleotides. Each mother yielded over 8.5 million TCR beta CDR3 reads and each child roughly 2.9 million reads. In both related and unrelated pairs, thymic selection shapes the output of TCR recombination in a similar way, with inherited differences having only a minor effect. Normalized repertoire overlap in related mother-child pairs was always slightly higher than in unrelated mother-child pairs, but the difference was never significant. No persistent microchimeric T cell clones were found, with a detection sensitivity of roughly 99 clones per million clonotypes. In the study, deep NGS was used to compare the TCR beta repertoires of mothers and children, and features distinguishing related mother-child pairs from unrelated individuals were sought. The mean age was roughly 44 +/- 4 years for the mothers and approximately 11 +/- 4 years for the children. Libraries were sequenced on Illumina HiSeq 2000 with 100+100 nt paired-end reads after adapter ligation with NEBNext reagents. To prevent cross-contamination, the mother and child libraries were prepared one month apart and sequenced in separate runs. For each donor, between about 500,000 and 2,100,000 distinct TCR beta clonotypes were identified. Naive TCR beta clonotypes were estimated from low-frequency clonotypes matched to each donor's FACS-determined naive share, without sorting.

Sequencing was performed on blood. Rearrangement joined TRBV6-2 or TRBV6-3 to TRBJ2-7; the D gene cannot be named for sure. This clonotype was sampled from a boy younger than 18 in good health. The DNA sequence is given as TGTGCCAGCAACCTTGGCGGCCCACCCCTCTACGAGCAGTACTTC. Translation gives CASNLGGPPLYEQYF.